The rows below give T cell receptor beta chains drawn from one sample of a study of CD8 T cells in ankylosing spondylitis. TCRdb re-called the 5' RACE reads through MiXCR, storing one row per CDR3 protein. The data hold approximately 100,000 distinct CDR3 sequences, with about 8% observed a single time. The source material was blood, either unsorted or a sorted T cell fraction (not recorded which). The receptors derive from a male donor with ankylosing spondylitis or in good health (not recorded which). CDR3s include the opening cysteine and the closing phenylalanine or tryptophan. Each record gives: J gene, V gene, D gene, clone size, CDR3 protein, CDR3 DNA. D genes are given only for firm matches. Where a row states a size, it is once, few, many or the class of an expanded clone; other rows omit it.

J: TRBJ1-3; V: TRBV18; D: .; size: many; CDR3: CASSPWEAHSGNTIYF; DNA: TGTGCCAGCTCACCATGGGAGGCCCACTCTGGAAACACCATATATTTT
J: TRBJ2-1; V: TRBV4-2; D: .; size: many; CDR3: CASSQEGVNEQFF; DNA: TGTGCCAGCAGCCAAGAAGGGGTCAATGAGCAGTTCTTC
J: TRBJ2-7; V: TRBV12-3/TRBV12-4; D: .; size: many; CDR3: CASSLKGFEQYF; DNA: TGTGCCAGCAGTTTGAAGGGGTTCGAGCAGTACTTC
J: TRBJ1-1; V: TRBV24-1; D: TRBD1; size: many; CDR3: CATVGTGSPEAFF; DNA: TGTGCCACGGTCGGGACAGGGAGCCCTGAAGCTTTCTTT
J: TRBJ2-1; V: TRBV11-2; D: .; size: many; CDR3: CASSPTGQGRYNEQFF; DNA: TGTGCCAGCAGCCCCACCGGCCAAGGACGATACAATGAGCAGTTCTTC
J: TRBJ2-6; V: TRBV20-1; D: .; size: .; CDR3: CSAQGGSGANVLTF; DNA: TGCAGTGCCCAGGGGGGCTCTGGGGCCAACGTCCTGACTTTC
J: TRBJ2-7; V: TRBV3-1; D: .; size: .; CDR3: CASSQGGHEQYF; DNA: TGTGCCAGCAGCCAAGGGGGCCACGAGCAGTACTTC
J: TRBJ1-5; V: TRBV19; D: .; size: .; CDR3: CASSSRRGFYGNKPQHF; DNA: TGTGCCAGTAGTAGCCGGCGGGGATTCTATGGGAATAAGCCCCAGCATTTT
J: TRBJ1-5; V: TRBV6-6; D: .; size: many; CDR3: CASTFDSNQPQHF; DNA: TGTGCCAGCACTTTCGATAGCAATCAGCCCCAGCATTTT
J: TRBJ2-7; V: TRBV29-1; D: .; size: many; CDR3: CSVEGKGYYEQYF; DNA: TGCAGCGTTGAGGGCAAGGGATACTACGAGCAGTACTTC
J: TRBJ1-2; V: TRBV11-2; D: TRBD1; size: many; CDR3: CASSPKTGRPYGYTF; DNA: TGTGCCAGCAGCCCGAAGACAGGGCGGCCCTATGGCTACACCTTC
J: TRBJ1-1; V: TRBV11-1; D: .; size: many; CDR3: CASSLEGMNTEAFF; DNA: TGTGCCAGCAGCTTGGAGGGGATGAACACTGAAGCTTTCTTT
J: TRBJ2-7; V: TRBV5-6; D: TRBD2; size: many; CDR3: CASSLRREGPSYEQYF; DNA: TGTGCCAGCAGCTTGAGGCGGGAGGGCCCGTCCTACGAGCAGTACTTC
J: TRBJ1-2; V: TRBV25-1; D: .; size: many; CDR3: CASSEYGGSTGYTF; DNA: TGTGCCAGCAGTGAATATGGGGGCAGCACTGGCTACACCTTC
J: TRBJ2-1; V: TRBV18; D: .; size: many; CDR3: CASSPKFEGVYNEQFF; DNA: TGTGCCAGCTCACCAAAGTTCGAGGGGGTGTACAATGAGCAGTTCTTC
J: TRBJ2-3; V: TRBV5-1; D: .; size: many; CDR3: CASSLEGTDTQYF; DNA: TGCGCCAGCAGCTTGGAAGGCACAGATACGCAGTATTTT
J: TRBJ2-7; V: TRBV3-1; D: TRBD1; size: many; CDR3: CASSQDRVNEQYF; DNA: TGTGCCAGCAGCCAGGACAGGGTCAACGAGCAGTACTTC
J: TRBJ2-3; V: TRBV2; D: .; size: many; CDR3: CASTAAPDTQYF; DNA: TGTGCCAGCACGGCGGCCCCAGATACGCAGTATTTT
J: TRBJ2-5; V: TRBV2; D: TRBD2; size: many; CDR3: CASSLSGRETQYF; DNA: TGTGCCAGTTCTTTATCCGGGAGGGAGACCCAGTACTTC
J: TRBJ2-1; V: TRBV20-1; D: .; size: .; CDR3: CSARDPRRGSYNEQFF; DNA: TGCAGTGCTAGAGATCCCCGGCGTGGATCCTACAATGAGCAGTTCTTC
J: TRBJ2-3; V: TRBV5-1; D: .; size: many; CDR3: CASSGLAASPDTQYF; DNA: TGCGCCAGCAGCGGATTAGCGGCCTCCCCAGATACGCAGTATTTT
J: TRBJ1-5; V: TRBV12-3/TRBV12-4; D: TRBD1; size: many; CDR3: CASSYSGTGSRQPQHF; DNA: TGTGCCAGCAGCTACTCCGGGACAGGGTCTCGTCAGCCCCAGCATTTT
J: TRBJ2-3; V: TRBV28; D: .; size: many; CDR3: CASLGSSGTDTQYF; DNA: TGTGCCAGCCTGGGTTCTTCGGGCACAGATACGCAGTATTTT
J: TRBJ2-1; V: TRBV9; D: .; size: many; CDR3: CASGRRVPLEGSYNEQFF; DNA: TGTGCCAGCGGAAGGAGAGTGCCTTTGGAGGGCTCCTACAATGAGCAGTTCTTC
J: TRBJ1-5; V: TRBV6-2/TRBV6-3; D: .; size: few; CDR3: CASSYWVRNSNQPQHF; DNA: TGTGCCAGCAGTTACTGGGTTCGGAATAGCAATCAGCCCCAGCATTTT
J: TRBJ1-1; V: TRBV7-6; D: .; size: many; CDR3: CASSLAVSGRVQNTEAFF; DNA: TGTGCCAGCAGCTTAGCTGTATCAGGTCGTGTACAGAACACTGAAGCTTTCTTT
J: TRBJ1-3; V: TRBV7-2; D: .; size: many; CDR3: CASSNPGYGNTIYF; DNA: TGTGCCAGCAGCAATCCAGGGTACGGAAACACCATATATTTT
J: TRBJ2-7; V: TRBV29-1; D: TRBD2; size: many; CDR3: CSVSIVVAGSYEQYF; DNA: TGCAGCGTTTCGATCGTAGTAGCGGGATCCTACGAGCAGTACTTC
J: TRBJ1-2; V: TRBV11-2; D: TRBD1; size: many; CDR3: CASSFDRGTLDYTF; DNA: TGTGCCAGCAGCTTTGACAGGGGAACGTTGGACTACACCTTC
J: TRBJ2-7; V: TRBV5-1; D: .; size: many; CDR3: CASSLDRKQYF; DNA: TGCGCCAGCAGCTTGGACAGGAAGCAGTACTTC
J: TRBJ2-3; V: TRBV5-1; D: TRBD1; size: few; CDR3: CASRPGQATDTQYF; DNA: TGCGCCAGCAGGCCGGGACAGGCTACAGATACGCAGTATTTT
J: TRBJ2-2; V: TRBV9; D: TRBD2; size: .; CDR3: CASSRLAGMNTGELFF; DNA: TGTGCCAGCAGCCGACTAGCGGGGATGAACACCGGGGAGCTGTTTTTT
J: TRBJ1-2; V: TRBV10-3; D: .; size: many; CDR3: CAISERGFSHGYTF; DNA: TGTGCCATCAGTGAACGTGGTTTTTCCCATGGCTACACCTTC